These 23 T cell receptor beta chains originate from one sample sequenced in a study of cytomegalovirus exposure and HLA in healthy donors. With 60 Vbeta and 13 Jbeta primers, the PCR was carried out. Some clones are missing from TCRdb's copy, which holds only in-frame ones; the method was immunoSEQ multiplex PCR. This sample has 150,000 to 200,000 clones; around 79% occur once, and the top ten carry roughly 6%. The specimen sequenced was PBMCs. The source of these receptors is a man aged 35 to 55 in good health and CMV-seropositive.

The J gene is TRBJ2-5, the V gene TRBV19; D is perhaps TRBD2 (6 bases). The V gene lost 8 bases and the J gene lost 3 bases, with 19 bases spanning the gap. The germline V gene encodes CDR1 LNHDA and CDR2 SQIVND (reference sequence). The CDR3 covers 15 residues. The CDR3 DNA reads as TGTGCCAGTGCCCTGCGACTAGGCTTAAAAGAGACCCAGTACTTC. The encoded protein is CASALRLGLKETQYF.

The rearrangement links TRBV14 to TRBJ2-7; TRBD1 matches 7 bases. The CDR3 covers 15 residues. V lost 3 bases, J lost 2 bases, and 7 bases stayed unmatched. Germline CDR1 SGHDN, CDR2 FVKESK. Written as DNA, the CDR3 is TGTGCCAGCAGCCAGCGACCTGGGACAGCCTACGAGCAGTACTTC. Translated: CASSQRPGTAYEQYF.

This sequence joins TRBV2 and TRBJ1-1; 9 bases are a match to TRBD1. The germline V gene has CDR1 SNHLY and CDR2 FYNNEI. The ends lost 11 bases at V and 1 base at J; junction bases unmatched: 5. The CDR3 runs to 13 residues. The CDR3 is CAGGTGRNTEAFF. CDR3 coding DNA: TGTGCCGGGGGGACAGGGCGGAACACTGAAGCTTTCTTT.

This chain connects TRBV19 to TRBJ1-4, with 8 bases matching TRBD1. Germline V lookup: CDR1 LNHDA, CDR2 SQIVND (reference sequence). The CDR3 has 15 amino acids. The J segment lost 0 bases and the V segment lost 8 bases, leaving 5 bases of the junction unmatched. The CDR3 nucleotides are TGTGCCAGTGGACAGGGATTCTCAACTAATGAAAAACTGTTTTTT. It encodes CASGQGFSTNEKLFF.

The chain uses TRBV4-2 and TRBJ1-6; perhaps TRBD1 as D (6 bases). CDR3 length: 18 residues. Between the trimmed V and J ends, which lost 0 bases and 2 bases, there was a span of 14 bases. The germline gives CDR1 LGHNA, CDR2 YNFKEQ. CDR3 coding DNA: TGTGCCAGCAGCCAAGATGTTTTCCAGGGGACCTATAATTCACCCCTCCACTTT. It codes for CASSQDVFQGTYNSPLHF.

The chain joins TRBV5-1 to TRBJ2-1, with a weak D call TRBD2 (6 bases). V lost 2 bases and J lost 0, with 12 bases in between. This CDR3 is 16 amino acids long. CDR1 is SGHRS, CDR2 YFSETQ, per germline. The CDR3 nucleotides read TGCGCCAGCAGCTTACGGGGGACTCCCTCCTACAATGAGCAGTTCTTC. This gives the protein CASSLRGTPSYNEQFF.

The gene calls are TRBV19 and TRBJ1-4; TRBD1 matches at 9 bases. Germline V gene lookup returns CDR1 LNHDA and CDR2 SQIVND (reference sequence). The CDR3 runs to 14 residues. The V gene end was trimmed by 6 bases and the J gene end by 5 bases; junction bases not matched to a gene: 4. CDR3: CASRDRGGNEKLFF. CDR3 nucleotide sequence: TGTGCCAGTAGGGACAGGGGAGGGAATGAAAAACTGTTTTTT.

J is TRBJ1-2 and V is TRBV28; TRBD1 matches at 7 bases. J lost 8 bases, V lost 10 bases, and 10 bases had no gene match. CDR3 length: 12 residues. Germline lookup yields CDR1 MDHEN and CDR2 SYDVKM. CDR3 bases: TGTGCCACCTCCAAACAGGGGAGCGGCTACACCTTC. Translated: CATSKQGSGYTF.

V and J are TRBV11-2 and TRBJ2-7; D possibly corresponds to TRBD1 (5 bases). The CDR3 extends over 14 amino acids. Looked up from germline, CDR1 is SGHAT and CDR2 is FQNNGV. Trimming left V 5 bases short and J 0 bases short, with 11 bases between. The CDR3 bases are TGTGCCAGCAGCCCGATCCAGGGCTCCTACGAGCAGTACTTC. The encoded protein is CASSPIQGSYEQYF. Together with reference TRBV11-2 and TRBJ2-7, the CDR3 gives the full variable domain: EAGVAQSPRYKIIEKRQSVAFWCNPISGHATLYWYQQILGQGPKLLIQFQNNGVVDDSQLPKDRFSAERLKGVDSTLKIQPAKLEDSAVYLCASSPIQGSYEQYFGPGTRLTVT.

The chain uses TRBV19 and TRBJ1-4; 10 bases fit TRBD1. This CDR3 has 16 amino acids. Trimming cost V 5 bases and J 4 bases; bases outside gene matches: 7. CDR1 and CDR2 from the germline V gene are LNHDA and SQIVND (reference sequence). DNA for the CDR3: TGTGCCAGTAGTTCCGACAGGGGGCGCCGTAATGAAAAACTGTTTTTT. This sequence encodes CASSSDRGRRNEKLFF.

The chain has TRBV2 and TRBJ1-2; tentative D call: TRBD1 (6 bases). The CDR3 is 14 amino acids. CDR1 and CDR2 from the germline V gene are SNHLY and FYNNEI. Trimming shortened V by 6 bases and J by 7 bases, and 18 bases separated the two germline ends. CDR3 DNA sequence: TGTGCCAGCAGCCGGGACAACTTGTACCGTGGCTACACCTTC. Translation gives CASSRDNLYRGYTF.

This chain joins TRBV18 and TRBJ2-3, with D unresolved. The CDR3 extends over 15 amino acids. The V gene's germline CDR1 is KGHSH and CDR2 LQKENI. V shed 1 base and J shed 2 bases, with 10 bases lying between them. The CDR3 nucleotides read TGTGCCAGCTCACCACAGACTCCTTCCACAGATACGCAGTATTTT. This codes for CASSPQTPSTDTQYF.

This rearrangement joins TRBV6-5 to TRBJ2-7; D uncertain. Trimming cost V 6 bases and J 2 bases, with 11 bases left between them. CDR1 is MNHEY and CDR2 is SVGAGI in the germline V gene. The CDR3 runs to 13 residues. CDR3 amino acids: CASRAPSTYEQYF. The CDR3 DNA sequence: TGTGCCAGCAGGGCACCGTCCACCTACGAGCAGTACTTC.

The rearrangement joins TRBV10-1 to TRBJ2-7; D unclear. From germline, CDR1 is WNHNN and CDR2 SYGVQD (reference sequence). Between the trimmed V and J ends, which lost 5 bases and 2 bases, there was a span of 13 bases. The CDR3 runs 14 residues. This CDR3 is CASSWADLPYEQYF. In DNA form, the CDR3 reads TGCGCCAGCAGTTGGGCAGATCTTCCCTACGAGCAGTACTTC.

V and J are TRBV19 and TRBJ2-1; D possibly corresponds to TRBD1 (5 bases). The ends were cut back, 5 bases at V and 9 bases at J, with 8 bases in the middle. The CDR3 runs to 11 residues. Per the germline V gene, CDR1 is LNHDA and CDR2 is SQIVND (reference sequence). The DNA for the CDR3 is TGTGCCAGTAGTGCTCAGGGTGAGCAGTTCTTC. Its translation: CASSAQGEQFF.

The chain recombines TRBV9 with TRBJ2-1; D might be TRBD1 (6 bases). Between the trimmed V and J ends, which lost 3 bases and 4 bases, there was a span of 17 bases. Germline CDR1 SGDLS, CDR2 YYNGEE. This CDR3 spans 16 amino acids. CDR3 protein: CASSAGLGATYNEQFF. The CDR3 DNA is TGTGCCAGCAGCGCCGGGTTGGGGGCAACTTACAATGAGCAGTTCTTC.

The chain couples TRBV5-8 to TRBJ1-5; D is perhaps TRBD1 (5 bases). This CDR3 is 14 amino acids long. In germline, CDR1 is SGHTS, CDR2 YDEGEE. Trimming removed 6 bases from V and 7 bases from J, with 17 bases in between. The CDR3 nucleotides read TGTGCCAGCACCTTAGGGGCAGGGCTCCAGCCCCAGCATTTT. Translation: CASTLGAGLQPQHF.

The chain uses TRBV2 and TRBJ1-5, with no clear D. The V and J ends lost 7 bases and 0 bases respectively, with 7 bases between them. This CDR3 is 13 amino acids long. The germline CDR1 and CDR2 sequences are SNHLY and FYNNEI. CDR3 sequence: CASTADSNQPQHF. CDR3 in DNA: TGTGCCAGCACTGCGGATAGCAATCAGCCCCAGCATTTT.

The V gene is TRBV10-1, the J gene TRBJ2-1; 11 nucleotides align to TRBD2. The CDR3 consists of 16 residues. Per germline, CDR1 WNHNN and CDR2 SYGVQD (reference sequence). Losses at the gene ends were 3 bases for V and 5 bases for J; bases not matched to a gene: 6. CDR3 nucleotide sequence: TGCGCCAGCAGTGATCACGGGACTAGCGGAAACAATGAGCAGTTCTTC. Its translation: CASSDHGTSGNNEQFF.

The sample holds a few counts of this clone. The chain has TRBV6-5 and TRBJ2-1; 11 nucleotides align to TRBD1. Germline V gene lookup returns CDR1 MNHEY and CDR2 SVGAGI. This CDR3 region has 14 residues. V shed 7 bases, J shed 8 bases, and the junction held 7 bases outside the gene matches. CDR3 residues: CASKPGQGGDEQFF. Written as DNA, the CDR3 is TGTGCCAGCAAACCGGGACAGGGGGGCGATGAGCAGTTCTTC.

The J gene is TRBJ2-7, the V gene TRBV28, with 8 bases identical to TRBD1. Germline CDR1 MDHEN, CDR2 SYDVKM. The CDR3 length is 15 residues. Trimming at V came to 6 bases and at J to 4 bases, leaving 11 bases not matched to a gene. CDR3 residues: CASSEFQGARYEQYF. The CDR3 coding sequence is TGTGCCAGCAGCGAATTCCAGGGGGCAAGGTACGAGCAGTACTTC.

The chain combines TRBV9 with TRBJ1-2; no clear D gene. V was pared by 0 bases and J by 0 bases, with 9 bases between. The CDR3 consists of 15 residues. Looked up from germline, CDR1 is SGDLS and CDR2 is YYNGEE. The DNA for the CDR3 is TGTGCCAGCAGCGTAGCCCCAGGCTCTAACTATGGCTACACCTTC. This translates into CASSVAPGSNYGYTF.

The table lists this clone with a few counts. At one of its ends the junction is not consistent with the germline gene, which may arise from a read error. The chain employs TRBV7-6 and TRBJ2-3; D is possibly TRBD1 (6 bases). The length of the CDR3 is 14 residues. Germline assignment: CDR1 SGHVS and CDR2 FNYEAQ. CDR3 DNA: TGTGCCAGCAGCTTAGCCGAACAGGGACCCAGCCGGGATTTT. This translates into CASSLAEQGPSRDF.